Listed here are 9 T cell receptor beta chains from one sample, sequenced in a study of OX40 agonist ivuxolimab in advanced cancers. This table comes from immunoSEQ multiplex PCR, and its TCRdb copy is limited to in-frame clones, with some not included. The data show tens of thousands of clones, under 85% seen once. This material consisted of CD4+ or CD8+ T cells sorted from blood, taken in a trial of the OX40 agonist ivuxolimab. The source is an adult with an advanced solid tumor such as melanoma, head and neck, liver or kidney cancer.

The chain links TRBV27 to TRBJ1-6, with D perhaps TRBD1 (5 bases). The V and J ends lost 5 bases and 6 bases respectively, with 14 bases between them. The CDR3 consists of 15 residues. The germline gives CDR1 MNHEY, CDR2 SMNVEV (reference sequence). The CDR3 protein is CASSPRGAGNSPLHF. CDR3 DNA: TGTGCCAGCAGTCCTCGGGGCGCGGGTAATTCACCCCTCCACTTT.

This clone was seen more than once but under ten times. The chain is built from TRBV11-2 and TRBJ2-7; 12 nucleotides match TRBD1. Germline trimming cut 1 base from V and 3 bases from J; bases unmatched to any gene: 7. Germline CDR1 and CDR2: SGHAT and FQNNGV. The CDR3 loop spans 17 amino acids. This chain's CDR3 is CASSLASGTGGVYEQYF. In DNA form, the CDR3 reads TGTGCCAGCAGCTTAGCCTCCGGGACAGGGGGCGTCTACGAGCAGTACTTC.

The chain uses TRBV19 and TRBJ1-5; TRBD1 matches at 7 bases. V shed 7 bases and J 5 bases; nucleotides not matched to a gene: 5. Germline loops: CDR1 LNHDA, CDR2 SQIVND (reference sequence). The CDR3 is made up of 13 amino acids. The CDR3 reads CASTRGQYQPQHF. Here the CDR3 DNA reads TGTGCCAGTACGAGGGGGCAGTATCAGCCCCAGCATTTT.

The chain carries TRBV5-1 and TRBJ2-1; 7 positions agree with TRBD2. CDR3 length equals 18 residues. The germline V gene encodes CDR1 SGHRS and CDR2 YFSETQ. J lost 2 bases, V lost 4 bases, and 15 bases had no gene match. CDR3 nucleotide sequence: TGCGCCAGCAGCCTTACCGATACCGGGAGGACTACCTACAATGAGCAGTTCTTC. This gives the protein CASSLTDTGRTTYNEQFF.

This clone was seen once. V gene TRBV4-2 combines with J gene TRBJ1-1; D remains ambiguous. This CDR3 spans 15 amino acids. CDR1 and CDR2 (germline): LGHNA, YNFKEQ. Trimming pared 0 bases from V and 4 bases from J, leaving 12 bases between. This CDR3 is CASSQDLARGTEAFF. In DNA, the CDR3 is TGTGCCAGCAGCCAAGATCTCGCCCGAGGCACTGAAGCTTTCTTT.

V and J are TRBV21-1 and TRBJ2-2. TRBV21-1 has pseudogene status. The CDR3 has 15 residues. CDR3 nucleotide sequence: TGTGCCAGCAGCGCCCCTCGGGGGCACACCGGGGAGCTGTTTTTT. It encodes CASSAPRGHTGELFF.

V and J are TRBV7-6 and TRBJ2-5; D remains unclear. This CDR3 has 12 residues. V shed 2 bases and J shed 5 bases, with 6 bases lying between them. The germline V gene has CDR1 SGHVS and CDR2 FNYEAQ. The DNA of the CDR3 is TGTGCCAGCAGCTTATTGACGGAGACCCAGTACTTC. Translation gives CASSLLTETQYF.

The chain joins TRBV7-3 to TRBJ1-1; 8 bases match TRBD1. The V gene's germline CDR1 is SGHTA and CDR2 FQGTGA. The ends lost 4 bases at V and 1 base at J; junction bases unmatched: 5. The CDR3 is made up of 15 amino acids. The CDR3 region has the DNA TGTGCCAGCAGCTCTCAGGGGGCTTCGAACACTGAAGCTTTCTTT. This codes for CASSSQGASNTEAFF.

This clone was found once. This rearrangement joins TRBV28 to TRBJ2-7; D is possibly TRBD1 (6 bases). Trimming stripped 5 bases from V and 2 bases from J, with 16 bases between. This CDR3 spans 15 amino acids. Germline assignment: CDR1 MDHEN and CDR2 SYDVKM. For the CDR3, the DNA is TGTGCCAGCAGTCGAACAGGGAGCGCTACCTACGAGCAGTACTTC. Protein product: CASSRTGSATYEQYF. The variable domain in full, with the rest retrieved from reference TRBV28 and TRBJ2-7, is DVKVTQSSRYLVKRTGEKVFLECVQDMDHENMFWYRQDPGLGLRLIYFSYDVKMKEKGDIPEGYSVSREKKERFSLILESASTNQTSMYLCASSRTGSATYEQYFGPGTRLTVT.